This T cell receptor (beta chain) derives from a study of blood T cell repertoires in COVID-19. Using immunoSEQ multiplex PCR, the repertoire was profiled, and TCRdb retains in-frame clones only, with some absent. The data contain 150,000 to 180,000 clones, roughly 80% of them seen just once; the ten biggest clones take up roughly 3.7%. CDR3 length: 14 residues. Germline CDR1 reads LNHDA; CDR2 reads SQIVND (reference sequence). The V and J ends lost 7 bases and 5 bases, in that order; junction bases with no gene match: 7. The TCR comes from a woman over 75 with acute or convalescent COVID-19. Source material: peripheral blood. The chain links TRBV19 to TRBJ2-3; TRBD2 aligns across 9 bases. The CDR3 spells CASNRAGGLDTQYF. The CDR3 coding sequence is TGTGCCAGTAATAGAGCGGGAGGATTAGATACGCAGTATTTT.